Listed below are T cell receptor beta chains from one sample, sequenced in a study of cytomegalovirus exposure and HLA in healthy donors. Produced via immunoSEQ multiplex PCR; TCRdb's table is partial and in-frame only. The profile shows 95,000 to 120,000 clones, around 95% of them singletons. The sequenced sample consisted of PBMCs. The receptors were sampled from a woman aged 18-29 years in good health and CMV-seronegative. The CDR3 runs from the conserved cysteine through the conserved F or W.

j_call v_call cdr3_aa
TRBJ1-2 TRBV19 CANSFDSFYGYTF
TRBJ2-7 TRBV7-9 CASSQTPDYEQYF
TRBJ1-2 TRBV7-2 CASSLYPGQGIYGYTF
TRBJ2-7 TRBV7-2 CASSSRPGAPDEQYF
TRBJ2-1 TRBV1 CTSSQVPTPGGDEQFF
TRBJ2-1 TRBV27 CASRLTGRLNEQFF
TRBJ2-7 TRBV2 CASRSGGASYEQYF
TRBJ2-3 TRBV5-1 CASSLGAGGSDTQYF
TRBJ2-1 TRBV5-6 CASSFRGSGQYNEQFF
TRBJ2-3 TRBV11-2 CASSFVTGITDTQYF
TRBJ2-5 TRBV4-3 CASSQDYGVQETQYF
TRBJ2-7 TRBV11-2 CASSLGFSAVRPYEQYF
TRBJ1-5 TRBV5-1 CASSLAPTSNQPQHF
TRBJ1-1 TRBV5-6 CASSLGTGLNTEAFF
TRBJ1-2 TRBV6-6 CASSYDGKHGYTF
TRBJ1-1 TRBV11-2 CASSTIRLKLAFF
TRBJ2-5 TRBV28 CASSLLSGGPPQYF
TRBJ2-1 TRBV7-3 CASSLTSGHNNEQFF
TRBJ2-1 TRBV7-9 CASSWYRGDNEQFF
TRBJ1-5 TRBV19 CASSTARGLGNQPQHF
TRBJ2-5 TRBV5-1 CASTTQAGGVETQYF
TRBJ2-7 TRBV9 CASSALRDRGRGEQYF
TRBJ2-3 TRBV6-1 CASRLTGGTDTQYF
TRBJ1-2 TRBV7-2 CASSLVQGDGYTF
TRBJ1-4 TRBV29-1 CSAVVGKLFF
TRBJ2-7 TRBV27 CASSPIPGQETYEQYF
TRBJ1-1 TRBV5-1 CASSPPRRTGGPMNTEAFF
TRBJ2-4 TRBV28 CASIPSRWGVAKNIQYF
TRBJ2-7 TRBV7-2 CASSPGTGGLYEQYF
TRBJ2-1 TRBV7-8 CASSSSGGAWNEQFF
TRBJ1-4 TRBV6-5 CASSYRGRNEKLFF
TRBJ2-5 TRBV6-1 CASRPGQGIGETQYF
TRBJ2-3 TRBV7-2 CASSSVAGRPDTQYF
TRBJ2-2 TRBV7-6 CASSLGPGIGELFF
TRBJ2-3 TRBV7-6 CASSLSGQTQDTQYF
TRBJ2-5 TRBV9 CASSLTGEETQYF
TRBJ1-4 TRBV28 CASRGAGSNEKLFF
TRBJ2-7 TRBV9 CASSVAAGGPNYEQYF
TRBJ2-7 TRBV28 CASSSLDRVYEQYF
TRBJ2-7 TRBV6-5 CASSGDRGNYEQYF
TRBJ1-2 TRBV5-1 CASSWSRRDRDYGYTF
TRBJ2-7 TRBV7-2 CASSLKGGQGTSYEQYF
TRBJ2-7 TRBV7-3 CASSLSSGTDEQYF